This TCR beta chain came from a study of cytomegalovirus exposure and HLA in healthy donors. CDR3 length: 16 residues. The V end lost 3 bases, the J end lost 1 base, and 15 bases lay between the germline ends. Germline V gene data show CDR1 as SGHNT and CDR2 as YENEEA. The PCR was carried out with 60 Vbeta primers and 13 Jbeta primers. Sequencing was performed with immunoSEQ multiplex PCR; in TCRdb, only in-frame clones are kept and a portion is missing. The sample lists about 120,000 clones, around three quarters occurring once. The receptor's source is a man aged 25-40 years in good health and CMV-seropositive. Sequencing used PBMCs. This sequence joins TRBV11-3 and TRBJ2-5; possibly TRBD1 for D (5 bases). The CDR3 DNA sequence: TGTGCCAGCAGCTTGGTATGGGGCAGCAGCCAAGAGACCCAGTACTTC. It yields the protein CASSLVWGSSQETQYF.